There are a few counts of the clone carrying this TCR beta chain. Antigen: not known. Produced via immunoSEQ multiplex PCR; TCRdb's table is partial and in-frame only. The table includes some 330,000 clones, 90% detected once. This specimen belongs to a study of Ad26.COV2.S vaccination and SARS-CoV-2 variants. The overall study: Participant was drawn from the COV1001 Ad26.COV2.S trial arm. Study findings and constraints: The analyses of TCR breadth and depth may have understated the size of total T cell responses.

As to treatment: roughly 19 received Ad26.COV2.S at low or high dose, single or two shots; about five received placebo; per-sample allocation not given. Collection of samples fell on day 63 after the first vaccine or placebo injection. The CDR3 consists of 12 residues. The V end lost 7 bases, the J end lost 7 bases, and 13 bases lay between the germline ends. Germline CDR1 is SQVTM and CDR2 is ANQGSEA. The chain is built from TRBV29-1 and TRBJ2-2; no reliable D call. The sequences come from peripheral blood, collected in a trial of Ad26.COV2.S vaccine versus placebo. The sequence derives from a person between 18 and 60 years old who received the Ad26.COV2.S COVID-19 vaccine or a placebo. In DNA, the CDR3 is TGCAGCGCCATATCTTCCGGCGGGGAGCTGTTTTTT. Translation: CSAISSGGELFF.